This entry concerns a single T cell receptor (beta chain). Its target is not known. The authors amplified TCR beta CDR3 regions, and they did so from RNA transcripts for repertoire sequencing. The library came from an HTBI-primed first-round RT-PCR and a second-round multiplex PCR. TCRdb reprocessed the multiplex PCR reads with MiXCR, giving one entry per CDR3 protein. Of roughly 160,000 distinct CDR3 sequences listed, 37% were seen once; the top ten hold about 5.8%. The entry originates in a study of Graves' ophthalmopathy and Graves' hyperthyroidism. Background on the study: The authors collected peripheral blood at initial diagnosis, before any treatment.

Germline CDR1 SGHTA, CDR2 FQGNSA. The CDR3 loop spans 14 amino acids. Trimming shortened V by 5 bases and J by 2 bases, and 12 bases separated the two germline ends. The study, taken as a whole, reports: A classifier, a 13-signature model, separated ophthalmopathy from stable hyperthyroidism with around 88% sensitivity and about 83% specificity.

This TCR was recovered from a woman aged 40 to 50 with Graves' ophthalmopathy. Sequenced input: peripheral blood. The chain uses TRBV7-2 and TRBJ1-2; D is perhaps TRBD1 (5 bases). The DNA of the CDR3 is TGTGCCAGCAGCCACGGGACTGAAAACTATGGCTACACCTTC. It translates to CASSHGTENYGYTF.